Listed here are 10 T cell receptor beta chains from one sample, sequenced in a study of radiation and T cells in renal cell carcinoma. Time point reported: blood 4 weeks post-SBRT, at nephrectomy. The treatment: 15 Gy SBRT to primary tumor, nephrectomy 4 weeks later. The repertoire was sequenced with immunoSEQ multiplex PCR; TCRdb's copy has only in-frame clones and lacks some. The sample holds about 77,000 clones, approximately 87% seen once. The material sequenced was blood, taken from a patient whose treatment included radiotherapy and nephrectomy. Receptors originate from a woman aged 60 to 75 with renal cell carcinoma.

This chain uses TRBV5-1 with TRBJ2-7; 10 nucleotides line up with TRBD2. This CDR3 is 15 amino acids long. Germline V gives CDR1 SGHRS, CDR2 YFSETQ. Trimming at V came to 7 bases and at J to 1 base, leaving 8 bases not matched to a gene. The CDR3 loop reads CASVPVAGGSYEQYF. DNA of the CDR3: TGCGCCAGCGTGCCGGTAGCGGGGGGATCCTACGAGCAGTACTTC.

The chain carries TRBV11-2 and TRBJ2-1, with D unclear. Per the germline V gene, CDR1 is SGHAT and CDR2 is FQNNGV. V dropped 4 bases and J dropped 7 bases, with 8 bases sitting between them. This CDR3 is 12 amino acids long. CDR3 nucleotides: TGTGCCAGCAGCTCAACAATAAATGAGCAGTTCTTC. Translation gives CASSSTINEQFF.

The rearrangement links TRBV10-3 to TRBJ1-2; possible D gene TRBD1, 5 bases. Deletions cut 2 bases from V and 1 base from J, with 8 bases between. The V gene's germline CDR1 is ENHRY and CDR2 SYGVKD. This CDR3 comprises 14 residues. CDR3 DNA sequence: TGTGCCATCAGTGAGCCAGGGAGTAACTATGGCTACACCTTC. This codes for CAISEPGSNYGYTF.

CDR3 nucleotide sequence: TGTGCCAGCAGTTACCACACGCCTCCCCCGAAACAGATCGCGAACACTGAAGCTTTCTTT. Protein sequence: CASSYHTPPPKQIANTEAFF. This chain joins TRBV27 and TRBJ1-1; D ambiguous. The CDR3 consists of 20 residues. Germline CDR1 reads MNHEY; CDR2 reads SMNVEV (reference sequence). The ends were cut back, 4 bases at V and 1 base at J, with 28 bases in the middle.

The V and J genes are TRBV18 and TRBJ1-5, with D unresolved. V was cut by 0 bases and J by 1 base, with 10 bases left in between. Germline values: CDR1 KGHSH, CDR2 LQKENI. CDR3 length: 16 residues. The CDR3, as DNA: TGTGCCAGCTCACCACCCCACGAAAGGAGCAATCAGCCCCAGCATTTT. Amino acids: CASSPPHERSNQPQHF.

J is TRBJ2-7 and V is TRBV4-3; D is perhaps TRBD2 (6 bases). This CDR3 contains 16 residues. The V gene lost 0 bases and the J gene lost 5 bases, with 17 bases spanning the gap. Germline CDR1 and CDR2: LGHNA and YSLEER. Here the CDR3 reads CASSQDYGATGDEQYF. The CDR3 coding sequence is TGCGCCAGCAGCCAAGATTATGGGGCCACGGGGGACGAGCAGTACTTC.

The V call is TRBV4-1, the J call TRBJ1-5; TRBD1 matches 8 bases. CDR3 length equals 14 residues. Germline CDR1 and CDR2: MGHRA and YSYEKL. V trimming: 0 bases; J trimming: 5 bases; junction bases outside the gene matches: 0. The CDR3 DNA reads as TGCGCCAGCAGCCAAGAACAGGGGGATCAGCCCCAGCATTTT. It codes for CASSQEQGDQPQHF.

The chain recombines TRBV13 with TRBJ2-6; D ambiguous. The CDR3 has 15 amino acids. Trimming shortened V by 5 bases and J by 0 bases, and 8 bases separated the two germline ends. Germline CDR1 and CDR2: PRHDT and FYEKMQ (reference sequence). The DNA of the CDR3 is TGTGCCAGCAGCCTCCCCGTCTCTGGGGCCAACGTCCTGACTTTC. The encoded protein is CASSLPVSGANVLTF.

The chain couples TRBV30 to TRBJ2-5; D not resolved. Germline loops: CDR1 GTSNPN, CDR2 SVGIG (reference sequence). CDR3 size: 15 residues. V was trimmed by 1 base and J by 7 bases, leaving 19 bases between them. The CDR3 sequence: CAWSGSLTSIGTQYF. The CDR3 bases are TGTGCCTGGAGTGGCTCCTTGACCAGTATTGGGACCCAGTACTTC.

This sequence joins TRBV9 and TRBJ1-2; D remains ambiguous. The CDR3 is 15 amino acids. CDR1 SGDLS and CDR2 YYNGEE come from the germline V gene. V lost 0 bases and J lost 1, with 10 bases in between. The CDR3 nucleotides read TGTGCCAGCAGCGTAGACCCGAATGTTAACTATGGCTACACCTTC. Translation gives CASSVDPNVNYGYTF.